The sequence of this T cell receptor beta chain was determined in a study of cytomegalovirus exposure and HLA in healthy donors. Study-level points and caveats: CMV antigen specificity was confirmed in vitro for a few CMV-associated chains. The availability of immune exposure information extended only to CMV serostatus. A likely sequencing artifact accounted for one observed cluster of highly shared sequence variants. It was 150 to 200 TCR beta chains that were listed as cytomegalovirus-associated.

The PCR used 60 Vbeta and 13 Jbeta primers. TCRdb's copy holds only in-frame clones and misses some; the assay was immunoSEQ multiplex PCR. This sample's table has tens of thousands of clones. Regarding this clone: What it binds is unknown.

The origin of this receptor is a male donor in good health and CMV-seronegative. The material sequenced was PBMCs.

CDR3 region: CASSLRGARTEAFF. As DNA, the CDR3 is TGTGCCAGCAGCCTCCGGGGAGCGAGGACTGAAGCTTTCTTT. V gene TRBV25-1 combines with J gene TRBJ1-1; D not resolved. Trimming took 6 bases from V and 5 from J, leaving 16 bases between them. CDR3 length: 14 amino acids. The V gene's germline CDR1 is MGHDK and CDR2 SYGVNS.